Sequencing of this TCR beta chain was carried out in a study of blood T cells in healthy people across ages. CDR1 is MNHNY, CDR2 SVGAGI, per germline (reference sequence). CDR3 length: 12 amino acids. Trimming cost V 7 bases and J 0 bases, with 7 bases left between them. A second PCR of about 7 to 12 cycles used a sample-barcoded 5' primer and a J-beta primer mix. The authors tagged each cDNA molecule using a template-switch adaptor with 12 random nucleotides. Every sample gave at least 2.5 million paired-end reads containing CDR3. TCRdb analysed the 5' RACE reads with MiXCR anew, one entry per CDR3 protein. The repertoire consists of around 580,000 distinct CDR3 sequences, with around 48% occurring once and the leading ten covering 20% to 25%.

V usage is TRBV6-6 and J usage is TRBJ2-7, with D perhaps TRBD2 (5 bases). The sequence derives from a man older than 75 in good health. Source material: blood. The CDR3 here is CASNGDSYEQYF. In nucleotides, the CDR3 is TGTGCCAGCAACGGGGACTCCTACGAGCAGTACTTC.